These 2 T cell receptor beta chains share one sample of origin, sequenced in a study of beta chain features in type 1 diabetes. Every bit of the isolated RNA underwent reverse transcription, so sequencing read expressed TCRB transcripts. The data were produced by immunoSEQ multiplex PCR, yet TCRdb's version contains in-frame clones alone and is incomplete. The data contain hundreds of thousands of clones, 68% of them singletons. Material for sequencing was naive CD4+ T cells from blood. The receptor source for this set is a man aged 25 to 45 in good health.

The chain employs TRBV5-4 and TRBJ2-4; D is uncertain. CDR3 length equals 12 residues. Deletions cut 4 bases from V and 9 bases from J, with 11 bases between. Per the germline V gene, CDR1 is SGHNT and CDR2 is YYREEE (reference sequence). Written as DNA, the CDR3 is TGTGCCAGCAGCCTACCATTGGGCATTCAGTACTTC. Translated: CASSLPLGIQYF.

The rearrangement links TRBV9 to TRBJ2-1; 7 nucleotides align to TRBD2. CDR3 length equals 16 residues. Unmatched junction bases numbered 9, after V lost 0 bases and J lost 6 bases. Germline V gives CDR1 SGDLS, CDR2 YYNGEE. CDR3 residues: CASSVAHGRGGNEQFF. CDR3 DNA sequence: TGTGCCAGCAGCGTAGCTCATGGGAGGGGCGGCAATGAGCAGTTCTTC.